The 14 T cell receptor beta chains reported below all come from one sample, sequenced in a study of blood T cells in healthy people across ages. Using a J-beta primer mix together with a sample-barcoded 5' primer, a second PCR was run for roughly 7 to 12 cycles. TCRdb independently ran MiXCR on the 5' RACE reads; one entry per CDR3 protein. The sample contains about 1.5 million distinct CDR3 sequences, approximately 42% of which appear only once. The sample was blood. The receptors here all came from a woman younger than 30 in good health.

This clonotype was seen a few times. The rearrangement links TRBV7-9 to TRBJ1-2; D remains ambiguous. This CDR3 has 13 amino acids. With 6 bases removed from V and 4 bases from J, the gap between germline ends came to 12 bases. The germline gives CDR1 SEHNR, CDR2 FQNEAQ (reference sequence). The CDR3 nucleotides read TGTGCCAGCAGACAAGACGGAGCCTATGGCTACACCTTC. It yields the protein CASRQDGAYGYTF.

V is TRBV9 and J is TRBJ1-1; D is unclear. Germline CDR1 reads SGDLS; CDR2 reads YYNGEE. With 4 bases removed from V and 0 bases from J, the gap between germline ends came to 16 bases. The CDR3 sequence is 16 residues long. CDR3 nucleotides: TGTGCCAGCAGCAGACCGGATCAATTTATGAACACTGAAGCTTTCTTT. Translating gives CASSRPDQFMNTEAFF.

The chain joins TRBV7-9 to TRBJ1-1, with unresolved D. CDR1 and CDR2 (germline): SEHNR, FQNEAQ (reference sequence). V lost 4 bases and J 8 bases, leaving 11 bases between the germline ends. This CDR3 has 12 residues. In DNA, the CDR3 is TGTGCCAGCAGCTATGCCCGCGCAGAAGCTTTCTTT. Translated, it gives CASSYARAEAFF.

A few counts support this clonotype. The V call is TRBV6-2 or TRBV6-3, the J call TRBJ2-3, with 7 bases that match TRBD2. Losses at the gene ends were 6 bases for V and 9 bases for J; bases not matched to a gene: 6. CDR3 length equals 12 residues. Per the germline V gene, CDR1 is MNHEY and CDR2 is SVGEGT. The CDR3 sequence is CASRAASGTQYF. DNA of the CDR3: TGTGCCAGCAGGGCGGCTAGCGGCACGCAGTATTTT.

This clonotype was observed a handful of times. CDR3 residues: CSANRDSSYEQYF. As DNA, the CDR3 is TGCAGTGCTAATCGGGACAGCTCCTACGAGCAGTACTTC. The chain employs TRBV20-1 and TRBJ2-7; 7 bases map to TRBD1. The CDR3 covers 13 residues. The germline gives CDR1 DFQATT, CDR2 SNEGSKA (reference sequence). Trimming at V came to 4 bases and at J to 0 bases, leaving 3 bases not matched to a gene.

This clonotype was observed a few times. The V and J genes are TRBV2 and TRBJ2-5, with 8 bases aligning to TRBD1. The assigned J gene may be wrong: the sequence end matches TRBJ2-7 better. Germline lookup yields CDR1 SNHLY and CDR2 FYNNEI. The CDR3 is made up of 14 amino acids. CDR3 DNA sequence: TGTGCCAGCAGTGGGGGGGACAGGAGCTACGAGCAGTACTTC. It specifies CASSGGDRSYEQYF.

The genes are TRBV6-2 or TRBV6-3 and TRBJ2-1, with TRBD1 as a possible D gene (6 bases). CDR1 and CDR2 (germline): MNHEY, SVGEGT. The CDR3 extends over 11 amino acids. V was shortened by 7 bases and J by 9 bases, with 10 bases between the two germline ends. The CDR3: CASNTRGEQFF. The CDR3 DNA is TGTGCCAGCAATACCAGGGGTGAGCAGTTCTTC.

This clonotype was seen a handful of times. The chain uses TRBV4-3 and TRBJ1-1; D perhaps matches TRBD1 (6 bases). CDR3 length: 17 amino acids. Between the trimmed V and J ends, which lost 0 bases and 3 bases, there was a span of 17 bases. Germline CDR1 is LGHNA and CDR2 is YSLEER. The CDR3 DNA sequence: TGCGCCAGCAGCCAAGATCTTAGGGGGTCTTGGCACACTGAAGCTTTCTTT. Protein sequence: CASSQDLRGSWHTEAFF.

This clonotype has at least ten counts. The CDR3 coding sequence is TGTGCCAGCAGTTTGGGGGGCCGGGGCAATCAGCCCCAGCATTTT. Its protein is CASSLGGRGNQPQHF. The gene calls are TRBV7-2 and TRBJ1-5, with D perhaps matching TRBD1 (6 bases). With 6 bases removed from V and 2 bases from J, the gap between germline ends came to 14 bases. CDR3 length: 15 amino acids. Germline lookup yields CDR1 SGHTA and CDR2 FQGNSA.

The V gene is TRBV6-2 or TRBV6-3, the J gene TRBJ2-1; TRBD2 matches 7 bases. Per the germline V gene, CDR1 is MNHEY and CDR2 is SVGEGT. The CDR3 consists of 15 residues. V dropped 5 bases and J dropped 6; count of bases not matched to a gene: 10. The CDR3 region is CASSRGGLGSNEQFF. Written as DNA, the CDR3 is TGTGCCAGCAGTAGGGGTGGACTAGGGTCCAATGAGCAGTTCTTC.

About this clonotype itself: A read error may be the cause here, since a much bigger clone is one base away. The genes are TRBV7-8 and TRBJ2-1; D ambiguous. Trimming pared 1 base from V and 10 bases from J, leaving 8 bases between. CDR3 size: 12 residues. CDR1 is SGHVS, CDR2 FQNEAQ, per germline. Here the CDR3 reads CASSLDGIEQFF. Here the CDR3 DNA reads TGTGCCAGCAGCTTAGATGGGATCGAGCAGTTCTTC.

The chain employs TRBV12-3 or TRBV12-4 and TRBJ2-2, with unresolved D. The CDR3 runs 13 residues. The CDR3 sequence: CATRVANTGELFF. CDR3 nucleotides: TGTGCGACCCGGGTCGCGAACACCGGGGAGCTGTTTTTT.

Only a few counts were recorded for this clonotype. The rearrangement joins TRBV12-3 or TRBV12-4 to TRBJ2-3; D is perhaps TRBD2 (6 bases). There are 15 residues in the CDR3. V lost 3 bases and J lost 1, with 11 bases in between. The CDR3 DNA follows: TGTGCCAGCAGTTTTGGCGGGATGGGCACAGATACGCAGTATTTT. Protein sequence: CASSFGGMGTDTQYF.

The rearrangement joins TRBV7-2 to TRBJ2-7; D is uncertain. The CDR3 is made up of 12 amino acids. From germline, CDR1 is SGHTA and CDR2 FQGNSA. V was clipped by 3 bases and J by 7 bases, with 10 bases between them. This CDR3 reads CASSFYADEQYF. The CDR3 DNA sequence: TGTGCCAGCAGCTTCTACGCGGATGAGCAGTACTTC.